This TCR beta chain was sequenced in a study of a mutant IDH1 vaccine in newly diagnosed glioma. Here immunoSEQ multiplex PCR was the method, and the copy in TCRdb shows in-frame clones only, minus some. The data show some 50,000 clones, less than 75% seen once. Time point given: week 47, end of study. Each vaccine dose was 300 ug of mutant IDH1 20-mer peptide, with topical imiquimod. Comments on this clone: Antigen specificity is unknown.

Trimming pared 7 bases from V and 7 bases from J, leaving 17 bases between. Germline V CDR1 and CDR2: SNHLY, FYNNEI. The CDR3 is made up of 14 amino acids. The TCR comes from a man aged 35 to 55 with glioma. Some clones in this sample may be carry-over from other donors' samples. The source material was peripheral blood mononuclear cells (PBMCs), sampled from a glioma patient whose treatment included an IDH1 peptide vaccine. This chain uses TRBV2 with TRBJ2-1; D ambiguous. The CDR3 region is CASIPSDGRNEQFF. CDR3 nucleotides: TGTGCCAGCATCCCCTCGGACGGCCGGAATGAGCAGTTCTTC. Together with reference TRBV2 and TRBJ2-1, the CDR3 gives the full variable domain: EPEVTQTPSHQVTQMGQEVILRCVPISNHLYFYWYRQILGQKVEFLVSFYNNEISEKSEIFDDQFSVERPDGSNFTLKIRSTKLEDSAMYFCASIPSDGRNEQFFGPGTRLTVL.